The rows below give T cell receptor beta chains drawn from one sample of a study of blood T cell repertoires in COVID-19. TCRdb's copy holds only in-frame clones and misses some; the assay was immunoSEQ multiplex PCR. This sample yields roughly 340,000 clones, of which around 86% are seen a single time; just under 6.5% belongs to the top ten. Sample: peripheral blood. Receptors originate from a woman between 50 and 59 years old with COVID-19, enrolled during active disease. CDR3s include the opening cysteine and the closing phenylalanine or tryptophan. A D gene is named only where the DNA matches it firmly. Clone size is shown for a subset of rows, as once, few, many or a class of expanded clone.

TRBV6-2/TRBV6-3	.	14	.	TRBJ2-7	CASSRENGVYEQYF	TGTGCCAGCAGTCGGGAGAATGGTGTATACGAGCAGTACTTC
TRBV9	.	16	.	TRBJ1-6	CASSLRSGGVGSPLHF	TGTGCCAGCAGCCTCCGTTCGGGGGGCGTAGGGTCACCCCTCCACTTT
TRBV29-1	TRBD1	13	.	TRBJ2-7	CSVDGDRSYEQYF	TGCAGCGTTGATGGGGACAGGTCCTACGAGCAGTACTTC
TRBV12-5	.	13	.	TRBJ2-3	CASGLNTLDSQYF	TGTGCTAGTGGTTTGAACACCCTCGATTCGCAGTATTTT
TRBV5-4	.	16	.	TRBJ2-7	CASSLRRDTLNHEQYF	TGTGCCAGCAGCCTTAGACGGGACACCTTGAACCACGAGCAGTACTTC
TRBV7-6	.	15	.	TRBJ1-1	CASSLVVVSSSEAFF	TGTGCCAGCAGCTTAGTAGTAGTAAGCTCCTCTGAAGCTTTCTTT
TRBV18	.	15	.	TRBJ2-1	CASSPTSFLYNEQFF	TGTGCCAGCTCCCCGACTAGTTTCCTCTACAATGAGCAGTTCTTC
TRBV6-6	.	16	.	TRBJ1-3	CASRQKAGVSGNTIYF	TGTGCCAGCAGGCAAAAGGCGGGCGTCTCTGGAAACACCATATATTTT
TRBV27	TRBD2	15	once	TRBJ2-3	CASSLIAGDPDTQYF	TGTGCCAGCAGCCTCATAGCGGGAGACCCAGATACGCAGTATTTT
TRBV7-2	TRBD1	15	.	TRBJ1-1	CASSFPGQGTTEAFF	TGTGCCAGCAGCTTCCCGGGACAGGGGACAACTGAAGCTTTCTTT
TRBV24-1	.	15	.	TRBJ2-7	CATSDSGYSSYEQYF	TGTGCCACCAGCGACAGCGGGTATAGCTCCTACGAGCAGTACTTC
TRBV11-2	TRBD1	18	.	TRBJ2-7	CASSPKLSGTGLFYEQYF	TGTGCCAGCAGCCCCAAACTTTCCGGGACAGGGTTATTCTACGAGCAGTACTTC
TRBV5-8	TRBD1	16	.	TRBJ1-5	CASSLGQGAHYQPQHF	TGTGCCAGCAGCTTAGGACAGGGGGCCCACTATCAGCCCCAGCATTTT
TRBV5-6	.	15	.	TRBJ1-2	CASSPGPRAIYGYTF	TGTGCCAGCAGCCCGGGCCCGAGGGCCATCTATGGCTACACCTTC
TRBV9	TRBD1	15	.	TRBJ1-2	CASSARTGGEQGYTF	TGTGCCAGCAGCGCCCGGACAGGGGGGGAACAGGGCTACACCTTC
TRBV30	.	13	.	TRBJ2-7	CAWRKATLDEQYF	TGTGCCTGGAGAAAAGCGACTCTGGACGAGCAGTACTTC
TRBV9	TRBD2	18	.	TRBJ2-1	CASSVVGTSGRAWNEQFF	TGTGCCAGCAGCGTAGTTGGGACTAGCGGGAGGGCCTGGAATGAGCAGTTCTTC
TRBV5-1	TRBD2	17	.	TRBJ2-3	CASSFSLAGGLTDTQYF	TGCGCCAGCAGCTTTTCCCTAGCGGGAGGCCTCACAGATACGCAGTATTTT
TRBV2	.	15	.	TRBJ2-3	CASSDAGASTDTQYF	TGTGCCAGCAGTGATGCGGGGGCTAGCACAGATACGCAGTATTTT
TRBV2	TRBD2	16	.	TRBJ2-1	CASRGAGLAAYNEQFF	TGTGCCAGCAGAGGGGCTGGGCTAGCGGCCTACAATGAGCAGTTCTTC
TRBV30	.	16	.	TRBJ1-1	CAWSVPRITLDTEAFF	TGTGCCTGGAGTGTACCCAGGATCACGTTGGACACTGAAGCTTTCTTT
TRBV7-8	.	14	.	TRBJ1-1	CASSLEEMNTEAFF	TGTGCCAGCAGCTTAGAGGAGATGAACACTGAAGCTTTCTTT
TRBV27	.	15	.	TRBJ2-3	CASSFSTTGTDTQYF	TGTGCCAGCAGTTTTTCGACTACAGGCACAGATACGCAGTATTTT
TRBV9	.	15	.	TRBJ1-2	CASSVGNRVVYGYTF	TGTGCCAGCAGCGTAGGTAACAGGGTCGTTTATGGCTACACCTTC
TRBV6-1	.	12	many	TRBJ1-6	CASSEPLLPLHF	TGTGCCAGCAGTGAACCCCTGTTACCCCTCCACTTT
TRBV19	TRBD1	16	.	TRBJ2-5	CASSIGVGTGAETQYF	TGTGCCAGTAGTATCGGGGTGGGGACAGGGGCAGAGACCCAGTACTTC
TRBV11-3	.	14	.	TRBJ2-5	CASSPQSGAATQYF	TGTGCCAGCAGCCCACAGAGTGGGGCAGCGACCCAGTACTTC
TRBV5-1	.	14	.	TRBJ1-1	CASSLYGANTEAFF	TGCGCCAGCAGCTTGTATGGGGCGAACACTGAAGCTTTCTTT
TRBV5-1	.	12	.	TRBJ2-2	CASIKNTGELFF	TGCGCCAGCATAAAGAACACCGGGGAGCTGTTTTTT
TRBV5-1	.	15	few	TRBJ1-1	CASSPRTGSTTEAFF	TGCGCCAGCAGCCCCAGAACAGGGAGCACCACTGAAGCTTTCTTT
TRBV9	.	18	.	TRBJ2-3	CASSVDGPLASSTDTQYF	TGTGCCAGCAGCGTAGACGGTCCCCTAGCCTCTAGCACAGATACGCAGTATTTT
TRBV6-6	.	14	.	TRBJ1-4	CASSKQGPNEKLFF	TGTGCCAGCAGTAAACAGGGTCCTAATGAAAAACTGTTTTTT
TRBV28	TRBD2	15	.	TRBJ2-5	CASRLAGWDQETQYF	TGTGCCAGCAGACTAGCGGGATGGGACCAAGAGACCCAGTACTTC
TRBV23-1	TRBD1	14	.	TRBJ1-1	CAIYLQGTSTEAFF	TGCGCCATCTACCTACAGGGGACATCCACTGAAGCTTTCTTT
TRBV3-1/TRBV3-2	TRBD2	17	once	TRBJ2-5	CASSQDVTSGTQETQYF	TGTGCCAGCAGCCAAGATGTGACTAGCGGGACACAAGAGACCCAGTACTTC
TRBV5-1	TRBD2	16	.	TRBJ2-7	CASSPNPGTSWNEQYF	TGCGCCAGCAGCCCCAATCCCGGGACTAGCTGGAACGAGCAGTACTTC
TRBV6-5	TRBD2	16	.	TRBJ2-3	CASSYETSGLTDTQYF	TGTGCCAGCAGTTACGAGACTAGCGGCCTCACAGATACGCAGTATTTT
TRBV4-3	.	19	.	TRBJ2-7	CASSPKLYSGDRLSYEQYF	TGCGCCAGCAGCCCAAAACTGTACTCTGGCGACAGGCTTTCCTACGAGCAGTACTTC
TRBV5-1	TRBD1	12	.	TRBJ2-7	CASSLTGYEQYF	TGCGCCAGCAGCCTGACAGGGTACGAGCAGTACTTC
TRBV24-1	.	15	.	TRBJ2-7	CATSDPTESSYEQYF	TGTGCCACCAGTGACCCGACAGAGAGCTCCTACGAGCAGTACTTC
TRBV7-7	.	15	.	TRBJ2-5	CASSLSGGRKETQYF	TGTGCTAGCAGCCTTAGTGGGGGGAGGAAGGAGACCCAGTACTTC
TRBV19	TRBD1	15	.	TRBJ1-5	CATGQGAHGGQPQHF	TGTGCCACAGGACAGGGGGCCCACGGGGGTCAGCCCCAGCATTTT
TRBV7-6	TRBD2	16	once	TRBJ2-1	CASSPRGTSGSREQFF	TGTGCCAGCAGCCCTCGAGGGACTAGCGGGAGTCGGGAGCAGTTCTTC
TRBV5-1	TRBD1	12	.	TRBJ2-7	CASSSDRGQQYF	TGCGCCAGCAGCTCGGACAGGGGGCAGCAGTACTTC
TRBV30	.	14	.	TRBJ1-1	CAWSLPGVPSEAFF	TGTGCCTGGAGTCTTCCGGGAGTTCCCTCAGAAGCTTTCTTT
TRBV9	.	14	.	TRBJ2-2	CASSVVSNTGELFF	TGTGCCAGCAGCGTAGTTTCTAACACCGGGGAGCTGTTTTTT
TRBV27	TRBD1	14	.	TRBJ1-2	CASTRTGFTSGYTF	TGTGCCAGCACCAGGACAGGGTTTACATCTGGCTACACCTTC
TRBV29-1	.	14	.	TRBJ2-3	CSEMTGGGTDTQYF	TGCAGCGAAATGACAGGTGGTGGCACAGATACGCAGTATTTT
TRBV27	TRBD1	16	.	TRBJ1-1	CASRALTGIMDTEAFF	TGTGCCAGCAGGGCCCTGACAGGGATTATGGACACTGAAGCTTTCTTT
TRBV24-1	TRBD2	16	.	TRBJ2-5	CATSGSGAGVKETQYF	TGTGCCACCAGTGGGTCAGGAGCGGGAGTCAAAGAGACCCAGTACTTC
TRBV6-2/TRBV6-3	TRBD2	14	.	TRBJ2-7	CASSYSAGGNEQYF	TGTGCCAGCAGTTACTCTGCGGGGGGCAACGAGCAGTACTTC